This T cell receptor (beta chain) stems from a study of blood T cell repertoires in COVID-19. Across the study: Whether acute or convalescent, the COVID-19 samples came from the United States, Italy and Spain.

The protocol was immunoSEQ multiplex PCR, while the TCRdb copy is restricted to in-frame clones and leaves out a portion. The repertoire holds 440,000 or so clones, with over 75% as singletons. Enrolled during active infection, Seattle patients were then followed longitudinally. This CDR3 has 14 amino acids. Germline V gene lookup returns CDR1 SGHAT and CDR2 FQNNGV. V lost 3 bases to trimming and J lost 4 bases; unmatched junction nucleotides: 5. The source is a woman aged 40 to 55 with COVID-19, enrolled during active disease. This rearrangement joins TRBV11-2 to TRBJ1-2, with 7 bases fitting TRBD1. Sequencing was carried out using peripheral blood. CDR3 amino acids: CASSFTGASYGYTF. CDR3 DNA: TGTGCCAGCAGCTTTACAGGGGCGAGCTATGGCTACACCTTC.